The entry below gives a single T cell receptor beta chain sequence along with its context. Its cognate antigen is unknown. With constant-segment primers, 5'RACE yielded cDNA libraries of TCR alpha and TCR beta that carried sample barcodes and UMIs. TCRdb fed the 5' RACE reads into MiXCR, producing one record per CDR3 protein. The data show 120,000 or so distinct CDR3 sequences, 15% to 20% seen once. The sample comes from a study of T-cell memory formation after mild COVID-19. Overall study context: TCR clusters were mostly donor specific.

This CDR3 has 15 amino acids. CDR1 and CDR2 from the germline V gene are SGHDN and FVKESK. J lost 5 bases, V lost 3 bases, and 5 bases had no gene match. Whole-study findings and limits: Cross-reactive memory apparently joined, as some responding clones appeared in pre-infection memory. From day 15 to 85, contracting clones were balanced between CD4 and CD8, whereas later expanders leaned toward CD4+.

The gene calls are TRBV14 and TRBJ2-1; the match to TRBD2 covers 9 bases. The sample was PBMCs or a T cell subset sorted from them (not recorded which). This sequence originates from a man between 18 and 35 years old who had mild COVID-19 (a few samples of this study predate the infection). Cell type and time point are not known. CDR3: CASSHLSGGNNEQFF. In DNA form, the CDR3 reads TGTGCCAGCAGCCACCTTAGCGGGGGCAACAATGAGCAGTTCTTC.